These 14 T cell receptor beta chains were all obtained from the same sample, sequenced in a study of T-cell memory formation after mild COVID-19. A single record per CDR3 protein comes from TCRdb applying MiXCR to the 5' RACE reads. The sample lists 500,000 to 550,000 distinct CDR3 sequences, just over 20% seen once, with around 13% in the top ten. Sequenced: PBMCs or a T cell subset sorted from them (not recorded which). These receptors were collected from an adult woman who had mild COVID-19 (a few samples of this study predate the infection). Cell type and time point are not known.

This clonotype has a handful of counts. The chain joins TRBV2 to TRBJ1-6; D remains unclear. CDR3 length: 13 residues. The germline V gene encodes CDR1 SNHLY and CDR2 FYNNEI. Between the trimmed V and J ends, which lost 4 bases and 6 bases, there was a span of 7 bases. CDR3 residues: CASSADFNSPLHF. Written as DNA, the CDR3 is TGTGCCAGCAGTGCGGACTTTAATTCACCCCTCCACTTT.

The rearrangement links TRBV19 to TRBJ2-6; D is unresolved. The germline CDR1 and CDR2 sequences are LNHDA and SQIVND (reference sequence). Trimming pared 6 bases from V and 4 bases from J, leaving 7 bases between. This CDR3 region has 13 residues. CDR3 residues: CASRSYGANVLTF. CDR3 DNA sequence: TGTGCCAGTAGGAGTTACGGGGCCAACGTCCTGACTTTC. The full variable domain, its missing parts supplied by reference TRBV19 and TRBJ2-6, is DGGITQSPKYLFRKEGQNVTLSCEQNLNHDAMYWYRQDPGQGLRLIYYSQIVNDFQKGDIAEGYSVSREKKESFPLTVTSAQKNPTAFYLCASRSYGANVLTFGAGSRLTVL.

This clonotype has a count of ten or more. The chain couples TRBV7-6 to TRBJ2-5; 11 nucleotides align to TRBD2. The CDR3 sequence is 15 residues long. Trimming took 4 bases from V and 1 from J; bases not matched to a gene: 2. Germline-derived CDR1 and CDR2 are SGHVS and FNYEAQ. CDR3 DNA sequence: TGTGCCAGCAGCTCCGGGACTAGCGGCCAAGAGACCCAGTACTTC. Translating gives CASSSGTSGQETQYF.

The chain employs TRBV18 and TRBJ1-1; D possibly corresponds to TRBD1 (5 bases). The CDR3 sequence is 13 residues long. V lost 5 bases, J lost 7 bases, and 14 bases lay in between. Germline-derived CDR1 and CDR2 are KGHSH and LQKENI. CDR3 nucleotides: TGTGCCAGCTCATCCGAGGGGATAATTGAAGCTTTCTTT. Its protein is CASSSEGIIEAFF. Drawing the rest from reference TRBV18 and TRBJ1-1, the complete variable domain is NAGVMQNPRHLVRRRGQEARLRCSPMKGHSHVYWYRQLPEEGLKFMVYLQKENIIDESGMPKERFSAEFPKEGPSILRIQQVVRGDSAAYFCASSSEGIIEAFFGQGTRLTVV.

In its sample, this clonotype was seen a few times. The V gene is TRBV19, the J gene TRBJ2-1; TRBD2 aligns across 9 bases. CDR1 LNHDA and CDR2 SQIVND come from the germline V gene (reference sequence). The CDR3 length is 15 residues. The junction had 5 bases not matched to a gene; V was cut back by 6 bases and J by 2 bases. CDR3 sequence: CASRRAGGPYNEQFF. CDR3 DNA: TGTGCCAGTAGGCGGGCGGGAGGGCCCTACAATGAGCAGTTCTTC.

The gene calls are TRBV6-2 or TRBV6-3 and TRBJ2-2; D unresolved. Trimming removed 11 bases at V and 7 bases at J, with 11 bases between. Per the germline V gene, CDR1 is MNHEY and CDR2 is SVGEGT. The CDR3 is made up of 11 amino acids. DNA for the CDR3: TGTGCCCGAGGTCACCTCGGGGAGCTGTTTTTT. This translates into CARGHLGELFF.

This clonotype has just a few counts. The chain employs TRBV7-2 and TRBJ2-7, with no clear D. The CDR3 sequence is 13 residues long. Germline assignment: CDR1 SGHTA and CDR2 FQGNSA. V shed 4 bases and J shed 6 bases, with 13 bases lying between them. The CDR3 DNA sequence: TGTGCCAGCAGCTCCCCCTTGACCGGCGAGCAGTACTTC. It yields the protein CASSSPLTGEQYF.

For this clonotype: At one end, the junction sequence differs from germline, possibly due to a read error. V and J are TRBV18 and TRBJ2-1; 8 bases are shared with TRBD1. The CDR3 sequence is 16 residues long. CDR1 and CDR2 from the germline V gene are KGHSH and LQKENI. CDR3 amino acids: CASSRQGPSSYTEQFF. In DNA, the CDR3 is TGTGCCAGCTCTAGACAGGGGCCAAGCTCCTACACTGAGCAGTTCTTC.

This clonotype was detected once. This chain connects TRBV9 to TRBJ2-1; TRBD2 matches at 14 bases. The CDR3 length is 18 residues. Germline V CDR1 and CDR2: SGDLS, YYNGEE. Trimming removed 2 bases from V and 4 bases from J; junction bases left unmatched: 8. CDR3 sequence reads: CASSVTPRLAGGYNEQFF. The CDR3 DNA follows: TGTGCCAGCAGCGTCACACCTAGACTAGCGGGGGGGTACAATGAGCAGTTCTTC.

The chain combines TRBV7-9 with TRBJ2-1; no clear D gene. Looked up from germline, CDR1 is SEHNR and CDR2 is FQNEAQ (reference sequence). This CDR3 comprises 14 residues. Trimming cost V 5 bases and J 6 bases, with 14 bases left between them. CDR3: CASSHVREFNEQFF. The CDR3 bases are TGTGCCAGCAGCCACGTAAGGGAATTCAATGAGCAGTTCTTC.

This chain joins TRBV12-3 or TRBV12-4 and TRBJ2-2; TRBD1 might be the D (5 bases). CDR3 length: 13 amino acids. V gave up 2 bases and J gave up 9 bases, with 10 bases separating them. The CDR3 protein is CASSLTTVWELFF. CDR3 in DNA: TGTGCCAGCAGTTTAACGACAGTTTGGGAGCTGTTTTTT.

The rearrangement joins TRBV4-1 to TRBJ1-1; 8 bases agree with TRBD1. The junction had 9 bases not matched to a gene; V was cut back by 4 bases and J by 5 bases. Germline V gene sequence: CDR1 MGHRA, CDR2 YSYEKL. This CDR3 contains 15 residues. The CDR3 bases are TGCGCCAGCAGCCCCATTGGACAGGGAAAAACTGAAGCTTTCTTT. Translation gives CASSPIGQGKTEAFF.

The V gene is TRBV12-3 or TRBV12-4, the J gene TRBJ2-1; 11 positions match TRBD2. J was trimmed by 9 bases and V by 5 bases; bases with no gene match: 9. CDR3 length equals 15 residues. CDR3 DNA sequence: TGTGCCAGCAGTACCCTAGCGGGAGGTTCCGGTGAGCAGTTCTTC. It translates to CASSTLAGGSGEQFF.

The genes are TRBV7-2 and TRBJ2-2; D gene uncertain. Germline V gene sequence: CDR1 SGHTA, CDR2 FQGNSA. The CDR3 loop spans 14 amino acids. The V gene lost 1 base and the J gene lost 3 bases, with 6 bases spanning the gap. This chain's CDR3 is CASSLVADTGELFF. The CDR3 DNA reads TGTGCCAGCAGCTTAGTGGCAGACACCGGGGAGCTGTTTTTT.